This T cell receptor beta chain comes out of a study of shared clonotypes between healthy human individuals. Study-wide findings and caveats: Clonotypes shared by all four donors outscored non-shared clonotypes in generation probability.

The germline CDR1 and CDR2 sequences are MDHEN and SYDVKM. V trimming: 3 bases; J trimming: 9 bases; junction bases outside the gene matches: 4. The CDR3 covers 13 residues. Naive CD8 cells comprised CD45RO-negative, CCR7-positively selected cells, excluding terminally differentiated effector memory CD45RA+ cells. Measured with immunoSEQ multiplex PCR; TCRdb has only the in-frame clones, and not every one. The sample has 560,000 or so clones, roughly 96% seen once. Comment on this clone: Its antigen is not identified.

Sequencing used naive CD8+ T cells sorted from blood. This receptor was obtained from a young woman in good health. The genes are TRBV28 and TRBJ2-7; TRBD1 matches at 11 bases. The CDR3: CASSFGQGAVQYF. The CDR3 DNA follows: TGTGCCAGCAGTTTCGGACAGGGGGCCGTGCAGTACTTC.